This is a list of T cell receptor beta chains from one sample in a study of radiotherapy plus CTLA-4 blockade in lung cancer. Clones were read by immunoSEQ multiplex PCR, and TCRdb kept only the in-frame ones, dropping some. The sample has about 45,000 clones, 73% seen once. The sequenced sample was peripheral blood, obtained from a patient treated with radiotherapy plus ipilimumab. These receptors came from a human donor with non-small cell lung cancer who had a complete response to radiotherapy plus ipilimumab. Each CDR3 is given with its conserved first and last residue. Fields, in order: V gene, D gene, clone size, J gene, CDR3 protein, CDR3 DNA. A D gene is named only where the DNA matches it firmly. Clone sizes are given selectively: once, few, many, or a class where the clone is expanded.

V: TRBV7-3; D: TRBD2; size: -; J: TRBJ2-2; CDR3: CASSFYPYRTSGDTGELFF; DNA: TGTGCCAGCAGCTTTTATCCGTATCGGACTAGCGGTGACACCGGGGAGCTGTTTTTT
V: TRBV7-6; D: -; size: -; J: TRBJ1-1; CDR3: CASSAPGTEAFF; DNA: TGTGCCAGCAGCGCCCCGGGTACTGAAGCTTTCTTT
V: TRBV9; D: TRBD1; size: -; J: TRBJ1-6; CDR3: CASSVGGRGRISYNSPLHF; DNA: TGTGCCAGCAGCGTAGGGGGCAGGGGGCGCATCTCCTATAATTCACCCCTCCACTTT
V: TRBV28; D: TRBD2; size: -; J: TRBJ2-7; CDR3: CASSLYSPRTSGRAWEQYF; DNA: TGTGCCAGCAGCCTCTACTCCCCCCGGACTAGCGGGAGGGCGTGGGAGCAGTACTTC
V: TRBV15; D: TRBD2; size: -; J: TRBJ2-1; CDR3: CATSREFSGGGRSYNEQFF; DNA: TGTGCCACCAGCAGAGAATTTAGCGGGGGTGGGAGGTCCTACAATGAGCAGTTCTTC
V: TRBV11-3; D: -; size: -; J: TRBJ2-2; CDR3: CASRRGQNTGELFF; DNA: TGTGCCAGCAGACGGGGACAGAACACCGGGGAGCTGTTTTTT
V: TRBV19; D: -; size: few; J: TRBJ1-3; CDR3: CASTKSGRGSGNTIYF; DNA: TGTGCCAGTACTAAGTCGGGCCGGGGCTCTGGAAACACCATATATTTT
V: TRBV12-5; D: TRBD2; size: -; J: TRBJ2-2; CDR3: CASGIVGTSGRAGELFF; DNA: TGTGCTAGTGGCATTGTTGGGACTAGCGGGAGGGCTGGGGAGCTGTTTTTT
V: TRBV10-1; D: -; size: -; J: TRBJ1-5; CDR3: CASSTDRNQPQHF; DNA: TGCGCCAGCAGCACAGACAGGAATCAGCCCCAGCATTTT
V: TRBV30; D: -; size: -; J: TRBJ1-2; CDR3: CAWRVGSSRYGYTF; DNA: TGTGCCTGGAGAGTAGGCTCGTCTAGGTATGGCTACACCTTC
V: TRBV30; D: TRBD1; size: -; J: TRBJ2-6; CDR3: CATTGWTNVLTF; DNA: TGTGCAACGACAGGGTGGACCAACGTCCTGACTTTC
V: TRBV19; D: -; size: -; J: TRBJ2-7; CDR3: CASSRRDEGSEQYF; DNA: TGTGCCAGTAGTAGGCGGGATGAGGGATCGGAGCAGTACTTC
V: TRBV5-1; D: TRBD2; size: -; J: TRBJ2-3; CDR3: CASSARGDTDTQYF; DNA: TGCGCCAGCAGCGCCCGGGGGGACACAGATACGCAGTATTTT
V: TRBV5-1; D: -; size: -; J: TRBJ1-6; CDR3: CASSLALASSPLHF; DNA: TGCGCCAGCAGCTTGGCGCTAGCGAGTTCACCCCTCCACTTT
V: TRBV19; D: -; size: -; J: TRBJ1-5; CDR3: CASRRYSNQPQHF; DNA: TGTGCCAGTAGACGGTATAGCAATCAGCCCCAGCATTTT
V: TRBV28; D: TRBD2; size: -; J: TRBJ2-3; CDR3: CASIEGGLAGTADTQYF; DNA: TGTGCCAGCATCGAGGGGGGACTAGCGGGAACGGCAGATACGCAGTATTTT
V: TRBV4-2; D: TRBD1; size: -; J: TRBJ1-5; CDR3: CASSQEGDRVHQPQHF; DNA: TGTGCCAGCAGCCAAGAAGGGGACAGGGTACATCAGCCCCAGCATTTT
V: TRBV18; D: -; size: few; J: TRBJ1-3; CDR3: CASSPGRGHHWSGNTIYF; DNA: TGTGCCAGCTCACCAGGTAGGGGCCACCACTGGTCTGGAAACACCATATATTTT
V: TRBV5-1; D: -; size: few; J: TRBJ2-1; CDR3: CASSLAESRVEQFF; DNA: TGCGCCAGCAGCTTGGCCGAGAGCAGGGTTGAGCAGTTCTTC
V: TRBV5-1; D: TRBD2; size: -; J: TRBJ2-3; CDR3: CASRREGPDTQYF; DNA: TGCGCCAGCAGGCGGGAGGGGCCGGATACGCAGTATTTT
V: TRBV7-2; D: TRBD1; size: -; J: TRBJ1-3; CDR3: CASSLAGGWDSSLSGNTIYF; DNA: TGTGCCAGCAGCTTAGCAGGGGGATGGGACAGTTCCCTCTCTGGAAACACCATATATTTT
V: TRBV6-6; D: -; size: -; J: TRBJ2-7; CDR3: CASSYTGTGSTYEQYF; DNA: TGTGCCAGCAGTTACACGGGAACCGGATCCACCTACGAGCAGTACTTC
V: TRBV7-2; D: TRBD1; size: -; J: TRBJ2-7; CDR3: CASSLGTGFYEQYF; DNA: TGTGCCAGCAGCTTAGGGACAGGGTTTTACGAGCAGTACTTC
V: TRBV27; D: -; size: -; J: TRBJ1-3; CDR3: CASSLRGDPGNTIYF; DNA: TGTGCCAGCAGTTTACGCGGGGACCCTGGAAACACCATATATTTT
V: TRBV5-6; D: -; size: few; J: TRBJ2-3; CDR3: CASSFIMRRGGSTDTQYF; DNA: TGTGCCAGCAGCTTCATAATGAGACGTGGCGGCAGCACAGATACGCAGTATTTT
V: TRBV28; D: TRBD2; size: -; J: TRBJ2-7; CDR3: CASSAGVAYEQYF; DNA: TGTGCCAGCTCCGCGGGAGTAGCTTACGAGCAGTACTTC
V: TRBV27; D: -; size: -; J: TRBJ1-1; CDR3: CASSLRENTEAFF; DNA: TGTGCCAGCAGTTTGCGGGAGAACACTGAAGCTTTCTTT
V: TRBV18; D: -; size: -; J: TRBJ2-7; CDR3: CASSQLTGESGEQYF; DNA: TGTGCCAGCTCACAACTGACCGGGGAGTCCGGGGAGCAGTACTTC
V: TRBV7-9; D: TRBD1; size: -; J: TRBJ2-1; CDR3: CASSLVGQAVGEQFF; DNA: TGTGCCAGCAGCTTAGTTGGACAGGCGGTGGGTGAGCAGTTCTTC
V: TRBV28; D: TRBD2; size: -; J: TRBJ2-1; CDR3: CASGGSSYNEQFF; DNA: TGTGCCAGTGGCGGGAGCTCCTACAATGAGCAGTTCTTC
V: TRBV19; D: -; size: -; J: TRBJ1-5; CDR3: CASSTTGTGQPQHF; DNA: TGTGCCAGTAGTACCACCGGGACTGGACAGCCCCAGCATTTT
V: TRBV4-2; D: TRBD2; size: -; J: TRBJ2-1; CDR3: CASSQDFSSGAYNEQFF; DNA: TGTGCCAGCAGCCAAGATTTTTCTAGCGGGGCCTACAATGAGCAGTTCTTC
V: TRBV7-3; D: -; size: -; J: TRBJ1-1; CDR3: CASSRQENTEAFF; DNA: TGCGCCAGCAGCCGACAGGAGAACACTGAAGCTTTCTTT
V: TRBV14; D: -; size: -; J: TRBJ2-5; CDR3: CASSRRGPVNQETQYF; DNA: TGTGCCAGCAGCCGTCGAGGGCCGGTGAACCAAGAGACCCAGTACTTC
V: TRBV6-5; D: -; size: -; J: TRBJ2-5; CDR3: CASSYSARSQETQYF; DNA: TGTGCCAGCAGTTACTCCGCTAGAAGCCAAGAGACCCAGTACTTC
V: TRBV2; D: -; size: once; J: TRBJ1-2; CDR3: CASTGTTNYGYTF; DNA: TGTGCCAGCACCGGGACAACGAACTATGGCTACACCTTC
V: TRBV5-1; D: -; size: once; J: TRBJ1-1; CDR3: CASSLFSGTEAFF; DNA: TGCGCCAGCAGCTTGTTTTCGGGGACTGAAGCTTTCTTT
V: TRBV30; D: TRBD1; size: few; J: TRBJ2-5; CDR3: CALTGMLKETQYF; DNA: TGTGCCTTGACAGGGATGTTAAAAGAGACCCAGTACTTC
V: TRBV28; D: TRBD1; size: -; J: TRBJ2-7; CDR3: CASSLRGTGGYYEQYF; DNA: TGTGCCAGCAGTTTAAGAGGGACAGGAGGGTACTACGAGCAGTACTTC
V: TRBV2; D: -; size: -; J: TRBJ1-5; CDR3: CASRTSGRQPQHF; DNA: TGTGCCAGCAGGACCTCGGGAAGACAGCCCCAGCATTTT
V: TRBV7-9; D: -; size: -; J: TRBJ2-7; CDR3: CASSLMYEQYF; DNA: TGTGCCAGCAGCCTTATGTACGAGCAGTACTTC
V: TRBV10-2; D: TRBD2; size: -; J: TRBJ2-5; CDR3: CASSRGGALETQYF; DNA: TGCGCCAGCAGCCGCGGGGGGGCCCTGGAGACCCAGTACTTC
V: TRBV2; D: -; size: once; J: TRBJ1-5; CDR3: CASSGTTTNQPQHF; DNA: TGTGCCAGCAGTGGGACAACCACAAATCAGCCCCAGCATTTT
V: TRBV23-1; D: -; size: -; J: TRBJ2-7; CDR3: CASSQGAGYEQYF; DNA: TGCGCCAGCAGTCAGGGGGCGGGCTACGAGCAGTACTTC
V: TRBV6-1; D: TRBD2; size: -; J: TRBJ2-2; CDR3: CASTGLAGGFGELFF; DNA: TGTGCCAGCACTGGACTAGCGGGAGGATTCGGGGAGCTGTTTTTT
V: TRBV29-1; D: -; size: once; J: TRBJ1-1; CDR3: CSVDRANTEAFF; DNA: TGCAGCGTTGACAGGGCGAACACTGAAGCTTTCTTT
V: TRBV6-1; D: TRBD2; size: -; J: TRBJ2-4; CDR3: CASTSAGGQNIQYF; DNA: TGTGCCAGCACGTCGGCGGGGGGCCAAAACATTCAGTACTTC
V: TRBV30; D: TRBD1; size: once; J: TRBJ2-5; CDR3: CAWSAPRTGVKARETQYF; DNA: TGTGCCTGGAGTGCGCCCCGGACAGGGGTGAAAGCACGAGAGACCCAGTACTTC
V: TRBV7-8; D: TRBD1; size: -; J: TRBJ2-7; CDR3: CASSLAPGQSYEQYF; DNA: TGTGCCAGCAGCTTAGCCCCGGGACAGTCCTACGAGCAGTACTTC
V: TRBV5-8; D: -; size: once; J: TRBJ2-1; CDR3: CASSFNSEQFF; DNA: TGTGCCAGCAGCTTCAACTCGGAGCAGTTCTTC
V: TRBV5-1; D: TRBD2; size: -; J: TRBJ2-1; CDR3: CASSFWTSGSYNEQFF; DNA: TGCGCCAGCAGCTTTTGGACTAGCGGGAGTTACAATGAGCAGTTCTTC
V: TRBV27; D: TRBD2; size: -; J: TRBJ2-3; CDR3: CASSLGRLAGGTSTDTQYF; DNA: TGTGCCAGCAGTTTAGGGCGACTAGCGGGGGGGACTAGCACAGATACGCAGTATTTT
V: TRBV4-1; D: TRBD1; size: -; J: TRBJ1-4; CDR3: CASSPGDRGPANEKLFF; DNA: TGCGCCAGCAGCCCAGGGGACAGGGGACCAGCTAATGAAAAACTGTTTTTT